Included here is one T cell receptor (beta chain) sequence, with context. No antigen is known for it. Per-base qualities were not stored, and no clone one base away is much larger. Trimming at the junction amounts to 1 base on V and 6 bases on J, and the germline ends lie 13 bases apart. CDR1 and CDR2 are read off the germline V gene as LGHNA and YNFKEQ. The CDR3 runs 14 residues from the cysteine to the phenylalanine. The DNA shown is the 42-base CDR3, in frame from base 1. Selection of patients required sufficient residual fresh-frozen tumor tissue and over two years of available survival data. None of the glioblastoma patients carried an isocitrate dehydrogenase mutation, although molecular status otherwise varied. PBMC were collected before vaccination, two weeks after the third vaccination, and at tumor progression if tumor progression occurred. The Qiagen DNeasy Blood extraction Kit was used for extraction of genomic DNA.

The data derive from a study of glioma-infiltrating T cells after dendritic cell vaccination (dated by TCRdb to between 2015 and 2016). Regarding the complete study: Of the approximately 15 glioblastoma patients in the cohort, all drawn from Phase I and II dendritic cell vaccination trials, 9 were newly diagnosed and 6 had recurrent disease. Between about 2003 and 2013, patients were given autologous tumor lysate-pulsed dendritic cell vaccination. To make the vaccine, monocyte-derived dendritic cells were cultured for about seven days with IL-4 and GM-CSF and then pulsed overnight with autologous tumor lysate. Each patient got three intradermal injections of the dendritic cell vaccine, spaced at biweekly intervals, in the arm below the axilla. In glioblastoma patients vaccinated with dendritic cells, deep sequencing of TCR beta CDR3 regions served to measure tumor-infiltrating lymphocyte content and to compare repertoires between tumor and blood. Survival after dendritic cell vaccination was correlated with TCR sequencing metrics, such as TIL content and the overlap between tumor and blood repertoires.

TCRB CDR3 regions were amplified from about 1.9 ug genomic DNA, or all available DNA if less, using the immunoSEQ assay. The multiplex PCR relied on 60 forward primers for TCR V beta segments and 13 reverse primers for J beta segments. Synthetic control templates were spiked into each sample at limiting dilution to estimate reads per starting template. Sequencing produced 87 bp reads on the Illumina HiSeq System. In the source study's methods: PCR and sequencing errors were removed by merging closely related sequences with a nearest neighbor algorithm. TCR overlap was measured as the percentage of unique tumor TCR beta sequences also present in the same patient's peripheral blood. Drawn from immuneACCESS, this table holds only the in-frame rearrangements with V and J called that TCRdb kept. Clones are partly lost; checked studies trace under half to an unresolved V gene and leave the rest unexplained. V and J calls plus clone size are reproduced from that table; the DNA served to infer D and trimming. Present in this sample are under 100,000 clones, under 90% of which were seen just once. The leading ten clones occupy around 2.9% of the sample.

Overall results and qualifications from the work: TCR clonality showed no direct relationship with survival, which suggests that a diverse polyclonal response may matter. The three-group TCR overlap response model was characterized as speculative, and prospective validation of the model was stated to be required. Higher estimated pretreatment TIL content predicted longer time to progression and overall survival after dendritic cell vaccination. The cohort was small and heterogeneous, with few patients having full blood and tumor sets and even fewer initial-recurrent tumor pairs.

The source material was blood, sampled before dendritic cell vaccination. The rearrangement combines TRBV4-2 with TRBJ2-7; the D gene is possibly TRBD2, with 6 bases matching. The sequence derives from a human donor with glioblastoma. The encoded CDR3 is CASSQAGVGGEQYF. The nucleotides read TGTGCCAGCAGCCAAGCGGGGGTCGGGGGCGAGCAGTACTTC.